The T cell receptor beta chain under discussion was sequenced for a study of metastatic and nonmetastatic thyroid tumors. Whole-study context: The study looked at repertoires side by side in blood and in tumor or nodule tissue from malignant and benign thyroid patients. Regarding the study as a whole: Malignant tumors reportedly showed significantly higher TCR beta diversity than benign nodules in both blood and tumor.

Source study methods: Across clinicopathological groups, CDR3 differences served as the basis for building a distant-metastasis classifier for papillary thyroid cancer. MiXCR was used by TCRdb to re-call the PCR reads. The V and J calls, along with clone size, are taken from TCRdb and not from the paper's own processing. The repertoire holds 30,000 to 35,000 clones, under 25% seen once, with roughly a fifth in the top ten. Turning to this clone: Its antigen is as yet unknown.

Thyroid surgery was performed in patients who had received no treatment beforehand. The germline V gene encodes CDR1 LNHDA and CDR2 SQIVND (reference sequence). The CDR3 runs to 12 residues. Trimming cost V 8 bases and J 5 bases, with 12 bases left between them. J is TRBJ1-2 and V is TRBV19; D possibly corresponds to TRBD1 (5 bases). This sequence was found in a female donor with papillary thyroid cancer or a benign thyroid nodule (not recorded which). Some clones in this sample may be carry-over from other donors' samples. Source material: blood. DNA of the CDR3: TGTGCCAGTGGGGAGACAGATTATGGCTACACCTTC. Its translation: CASGETDYGYTF. The entire variable domain, with the rest obtained from reference TRBV19 and TRBJ1-2, is as follows: DGGITQSPKYLFRKEGQNVTLSCEQNLNHDAMYWYRQDPGQGLRLIYYSQIVNDFQKGDIAEGYSVSREKKESFPLTVTSAQKNPTAFYLCASGETDYGYTFGSGTRLTVV.